This T cell receptor beta chain was observed in a study of blood T cell repertoires in COVID-19. V lost 5 bases and J 2 bases, leaving 7 bases between the germline ends. Germline V gene sequence: CDR1 SEHNR, CDR2 FQNEAQ (reference sequence). This CDR3 has 12 amino acids. Some clones are missing from TCRdb's copy, which holds only in-frame ones; the method was immunoSEQ multiplex PCR. In the table there are around 700,000 clones, about nine tenths of which are singletons. Sequenced: peripheral blood. The V and J genes are TRBV7-9 and TRBJ2-7, with D uncertain. This receptor was obtained from a woman aged 18-35 years with acute or convalescent COVID-19. For the CDR3, the DNA is TGTGCCAGCAGCCAATCTACCTACGAGCAGTACTTC. Translation: CASSQSTYEQYF.